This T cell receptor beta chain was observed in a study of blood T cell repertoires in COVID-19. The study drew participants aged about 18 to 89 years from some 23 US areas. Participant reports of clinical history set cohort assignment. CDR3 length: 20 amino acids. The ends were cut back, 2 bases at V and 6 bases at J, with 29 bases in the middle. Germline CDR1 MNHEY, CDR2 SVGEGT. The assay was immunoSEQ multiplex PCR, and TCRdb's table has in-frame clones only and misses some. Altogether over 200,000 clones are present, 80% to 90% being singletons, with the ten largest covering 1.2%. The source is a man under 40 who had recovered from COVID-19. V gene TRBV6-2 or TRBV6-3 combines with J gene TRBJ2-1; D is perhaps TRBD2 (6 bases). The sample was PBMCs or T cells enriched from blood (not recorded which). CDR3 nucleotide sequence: TGTGCCAGCAGTTACACGAACGGGCGTATTAGCGGTGCCTTAGTCAATGAGCAGTTCTTC. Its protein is CASSYTNGRISGALVNEQFF.